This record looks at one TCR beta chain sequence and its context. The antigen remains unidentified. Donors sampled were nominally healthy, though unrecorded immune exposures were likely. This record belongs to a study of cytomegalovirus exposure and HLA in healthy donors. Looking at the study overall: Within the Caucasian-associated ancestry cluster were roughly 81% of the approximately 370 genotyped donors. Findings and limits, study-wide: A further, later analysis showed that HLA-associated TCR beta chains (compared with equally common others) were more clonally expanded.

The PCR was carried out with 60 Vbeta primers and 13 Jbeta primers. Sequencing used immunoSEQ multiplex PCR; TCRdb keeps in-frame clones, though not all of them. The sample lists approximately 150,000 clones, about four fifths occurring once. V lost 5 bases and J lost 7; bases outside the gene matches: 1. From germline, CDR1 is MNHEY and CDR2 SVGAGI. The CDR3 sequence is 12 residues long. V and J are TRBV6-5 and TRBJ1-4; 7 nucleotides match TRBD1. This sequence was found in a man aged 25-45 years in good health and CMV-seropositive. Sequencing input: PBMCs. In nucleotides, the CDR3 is TGTGCCAGCAGTCGACAGGGTGAAAAACTGTTTTTT. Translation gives CASSRQGEKLFF.